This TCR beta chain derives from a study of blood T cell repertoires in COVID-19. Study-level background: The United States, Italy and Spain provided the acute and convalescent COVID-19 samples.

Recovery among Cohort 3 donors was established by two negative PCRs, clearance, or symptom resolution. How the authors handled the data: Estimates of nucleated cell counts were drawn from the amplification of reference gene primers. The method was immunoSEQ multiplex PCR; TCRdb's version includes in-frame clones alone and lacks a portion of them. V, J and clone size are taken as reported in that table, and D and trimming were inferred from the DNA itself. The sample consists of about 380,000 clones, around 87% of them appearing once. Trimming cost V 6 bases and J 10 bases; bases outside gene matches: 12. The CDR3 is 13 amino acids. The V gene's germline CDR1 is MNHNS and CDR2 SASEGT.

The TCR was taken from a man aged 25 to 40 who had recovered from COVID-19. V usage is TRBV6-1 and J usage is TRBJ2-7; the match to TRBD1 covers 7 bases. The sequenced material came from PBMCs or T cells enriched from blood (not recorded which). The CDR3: CASSAPGQRLQYF. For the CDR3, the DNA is TGTGCCAGCAGCGCTCCGGGACAGCGGCTCCAGTACTTC.